This T cell receptor beta chain was identified in a study of type 1 and type 2 diabetes patients. The study, taken as a whole, reports: Groups were not age- or gender-matched, which may bias interpretation.

Genomic DNA was the PCR template. Amplification of the beta chain CDR3 used 30 forward and 13 reverse multiplex primers. TCRdb passed the multiplex PCR reads through MiXCR, listing each CDR3 protein once. The table lists fewer than 300,000 distinct CDR3 sequences, over 45% of them singletons, with 12% to 15% in the top ten. This clonotype has only a few counts. As yet, its antigen is unknown. V was cut by 5 bases and J by 5 bases, with 12 bases left in between. Germline loops: CDR1 PRHDT, CDR2 FYEKMQ (reference sequence). This CDR3 spans 13 amino acids. The V call is TRBV13, the J call TRBJ2-5, with D possibly being TRBD1 (6 bases). This TCR derives from a young man with type 2 diabetes. Sequencing was carried out using peripheral blood mononuclear cells (PBMCs). Written as DNA, the CDR3 is TGTGCCAGCAGCAAATACAGGGTTGAGACCCAGTACTTC. Amino acid sequence: CASSKYRVETQYF.